The 2 T cell receptor beta chains below all came from one sample that was sequenced in a study of blood T cells in healthy people across ages (dated by TCRdb to between 2015 and 2017). The library was prepared using 5' RACE. The listed sequencing device is Illumina HiSeq 2500. A second 7 to 11 cycle PCR used a sample-barcoded 5' primer and a J-beta primer mix. The raw public reads went through TCRdb reprocessing: fastp at Q25, MiXCR clone calling, in-frame beta chains kept. Entries that share a CDR3 protein sequence are merged under the most common genes and DNA. The sample table records 1.5 million to 2 million distinct CDR3 sequences; 28% of these occur just once. The ten largest clones take up roughly 8.2% of the sample. The material sequenced was blood. The receptor source for this set is a woman in her 30s in good health.

The chain carries TRBV20-1 and TRBJ1-1; TRBD1 might be the D (6 bases). The CDR3 consists of 14 residues. The germline CDR1 and CDR2 sequences are DFQATT and SNEGSKA (reference sequence). V lost 2 bases and J 5 bases, leaving 15 bases between the germline ends. CDR3 nucleotides: TGCAGTGCTAGACCAGGGGAAAGGAAGACTGAAGCTTTCTTT. Its protein is CSARPGERKTEAFF.

V is TRBV4-1 and J is TRBJ2-5; 7 nucleotides match TRBD2. CDR1 and CDR2 (germline): MGHRA, YSYEKL. The CDR3 is 17 residues long. V dropped 4 bases and J dropped 11; count of bases not matched to a gene: 22. The CDR3 loop is CASSPSPFRTREGEQYF. CDR3 nucleotide sequence: TGCGCCAGCAGCCCCTCTCCCTTCAGGACCAGGGAGGGAGAGCAGTACTTC.